This TCR beta chain was found in a study of T cell repertoires in cytomegalovirus infection. TCRdb reprocessed the reads via MiXCR and lists one record per CDR3 protein. Counted here are 700,000 to 850,000 distinct CDR3 sequences, around a third occurring once; the ten biggest clones make up around an eighth. General study findings and limits: In two of eight donors, the top clonotype was HLA-C-restricted CMV-specific.

This clonotype was counted a few times. The antigen is undetermined. This CDR3 comprises 13 residues. Trimming shortened V by 4 bases and J by 2 bases, and 12 bases separated the two germline ends. From germline, CDR1 is DFQATT and CDR2 SNEGSKA (reference sequence). The specimen was cultured CD8+ T cells from PBMCs, collected from culture after CMV antigen stimulation. This receptor was identified in a human donor in good health (CMV status not recorded). Some clones in this sample may be carry-over from other donors' samples. This chain uses TRBV20-1 with TRBJ2-7; D not resolved. The CDR3 is CSANQAPPYEQYV. DNA of the CDR3: TGCAGTGCTAACCAGGCACCTCCCTACGAGCAGTACGTC.